A selection of T cell receptor beta chains follows, all from one sample in a study of T cell responses to AZD1222 COVID-19 vaccine. The data were produced by immunoSEQ multiplex PCR, yet TCRdb's version contains in-frame clones alone and is incomplete. This sample yields roughly 120,000 clones, of which around 83% are seen a single time; 4.4% belongs to the top ten. This material consisted of peripheral blood, taken 28 days after the second AZD1222 dose. The receptor set was obtained from an adult who received the AZD1222 COVID-19 vaccine. Both conserved end residues are part of each CDR3. The D gene is left open where the match is weak. Clone size appears in some rows only: once, few, many, or a class for an expanded clone.

clone_size	v_call	d_call	j_call	cdr3_aa	cdr3_nt
.	TRBV6-4	.	TRBJ1-6	CASSMKWGSPLHF	TGTGCCAGCAGTATGAAGTGGGGTTCACCCCTCCACTTT
.	TRBV5-1	.	TRBJ1-5	CASSVLGPDSNQPQHF	TGCGCCAGCAGCGTCCTGGGGCCGGATAGCAATCAGCCCCAGCATTTT
.	TRBV2	TRBD1	TRBJ2-3	CASSPRQGVTDTQYF	TGTGCCAGCAGTCCCAGACAGGGGGTCACAGATACGCAGTATTTT
.	TRBV6-5	TRBD1	TRBJ1-1	CASRTGGGNTEAFF	TGTGCCAGCAGGACAGGGGGCGGGAACACTGAAGCTTTCTTT
few	TRBV5-4	.	TRBJ2-2	CASSLESGRGTGELFF	TGTGCCAGCAGCTTGGAGTCAGGCCGGGGCACCGGGGAGCTGTTTTTT
.	TRBV5-4	.	TRBJ1-4	CASSLYQAGPTNEKLFF	TGTGCCAGCAGCTTATACCAGGCAGGACCAACTAATGAAAAACTGTTTTTT
.	TRBV6-6	.	TRBJ2-7	CASSSSGRANEQYF	TGTGCCAGCAGTTCCTCGGGCAGGGCCAACGAGCAGTACTTC
.	TRBV3-1/TRBV3-2	.	TRBJ2-2	CASSQVGRTGELFF	TGTGCCAGCAGCCAAGTAGGGCGGACCGGGGAGCTGTTTTTT
.	TRBV6-5	.	TRBJ1-3	CASSYSGPGSGNTIYF	TGTGCCAGCAGTTACTCAGGGCCTGGCTCTGGAAACACCATATATTTT
once	TRBV12-3/TRBV12-4	.	TRBJ1-2	CASSPQGDGGYTF	TGTGCCAGCAGCCCACAGGGTGACGGTGGCTACACCTTC
.	TRBV6-4	.	TRBJ1-2	CASSDPRKGNYGYTF	TGTGCCAGCAGTGACCCTAGAAAGGGTAATTATGGCTACACCTTC
.	TRBV5-4	.	TRBJ2-7	CASSRGPYEQYF	TGTGCCAGCAGCCGGGGACCCTACGAGCAGTACTTC
.	TRBV18	.	TRBJ1-1	CASSPGGNTEAFF	TGTGCCAGCTCACCGGGAGGGAACACTGAAGCTTTCTTT
.	TRBV7-2	.	TRBJ1-6	CASSPLYNSPLHF	TGTGCCAGCAGCCCCCTTTATAATTCACCCCTCCACTTT
.	TRBV4-1	TRBD1	TRBJ1-2	CASSQDGDRGPFGYTF	TGCGCCAGCAGCCAAGATGGGGACAGGGGGCCGTTTGGCTACACCTTC
.	TRBV7-2	.	TRBJ1-1	CASSFWQVNTEAFF	TGTGCCAGCAGCTTTTGGCAGGTGAACACTGAAGCTTTCTTT
.	TRBV6-5	.	TRBJ1-5	CASVLLLDQPQHF	TGTGCCAGCGTTCTTCTTTTGGATCAGCCCCAGCATTTT
.	TRBV11-1	.	TRBJ1-5	CASSPQGVNQPQHF	TGTGCCAGCAGCCCTCAAGGGGTCAATCAGCCCCAGCATTTT
few	TRBV4-3	.	TRBJ1-3	CASSQEAGLSGNTIYF	TGCGCCAGCAGCCAAGAAGCAGGGCTCTCTGGAAACACCATATATTTT
few	TRBV11-2	.	TRBJ2-2	CASSLTLNTGELFF	TGTGCCAGCAGCTTAACACTCAACACCGGGGAGCTGTTTTTT
once	TRBV29-1	.	TRBJ2-5	CSVGARAGGETQYF	TGCAGCGTTGGAGCGCGGGCAGGAGGGGAGACCCAGTACTTC
.	TRBV28	.	TRBJ1-5	CASSLWREAQPQHF	TGTGCCAGCAGTTTATGGAGGGAGGCTCAGCCCCAGCATTTT
.	TRBV13	TRBD1	TRBJ2-3	CASSQYPPGQGASTDTQYF	TGTGCCAGCAGCCAATATCCTCCCGGACAGGGGGCTAGCACAGATACGCAGTATTTT
.	TRBV6-6	TRBD1	TRBJ2-5	CASSRPRDRGQETQYF	TGTGCCAGCAGTCGGCCGAGGGACAGGGGGCAAGAGACCCAGTACTTC
.	TRBV24-1	.	TRBJ2-5	CAIGGPETQYF	TGTGCCATTGGGGGCCCTGAGACCCAGTACTTC
.	TRBV3-1/TRBV3-2	.	TRBJ1-2	CASSQAAGGSGGYTF	TGTGCCAGCAGCCAAGCAGCCGGGGGGTCGGGTGGCTACACCTTC
.	TRBV5-1	TRBD2	TRBJ2-1	CASSLGLAGGFNEQFF	TGCGCCAGCAGCTTGGGACTAGCGGGGGGGTTCAATGAGCAGTTCTTC
.	TRBV2	.	TRBJ2-3	CASTQTGTDTQYF	TGTGCCAGCACCCAGACCGGGACAGATACGCAGTATTTT